These 18 T cell receptor beta chains were all obtained from the same sample, sequenced in a study of response to subunit inactivated influenza vaccine. TCRdb recomputed calls from the RT-PCR reads with MiXCR, one row per CDR3 protein. The data contain approximately 530,000 distinct CDR3 sequences, less than 10% of them seen just once; the ten biggest clones take up 10% to 15%. The material sequenced was PBMCs from blood, taken around 2 years after vaccination. The receptors were gathered from a man between 50 and 70 years old who received an inactivated influenza vaccine.

Remarks on this clonotype: This sequence may be a read error, since a much larger clone differs from it by one base. Given the absence of the conserved phenylalanine or tryptophan at the CDR3 end, a read error is likely. This rearrangement joins TRBV20-1 to TRBJ2-7; 8 positions agree with TRBD1. The germline CDR1 and CDR2 sequences are DFQATT and SNEGSKA (reference sequence). V shed 0 bases, J shed 4 bases, and the junction held 5 bases outside the gene matches. The CDR3 runs 14 residues. The CDR3 spells CSARDSGQGYEQYY. In DNA, the CDR3 is TGCAGTGCTAGAGATTCAGGACAGGGTTACGAGCAGTACTAC.

This clonotype turned up a few times. The V gene is TRBV24-1, the J gene TRBJ2-3, with 9 bases aligning to TRBD2. J gave up 4 bases and V 2 bases, and 9 bases lay outside the gene matches. The germline CDR1 and CDR2 sequences are KGHDR and SFDVKD. This CDR3 has 17 residues. CDR3 sequence (DNA): TGTGCCACCAGTGATTGGTCGACTAGCGGAGTCTCAGATACGCAGTATTTT. Amino acids: CATSDWSTSGVSDTQYF.

The V and J genes are TRBV2 and TRBJ2-7, with D possibly matching TRBD2 (6 bases). The CDR3 loop spans 14 amino acids. Germline V lookup: CDR1 SNHLY, CDR2 FYNNEI. The ends were cut back, 7 bases at V and 0 bases at J, with 13 bases in the middle. The CDR3 DNA reads as TGTGCCAGCACACACACTAGCCACTCCTACGAGCAGTACTTC. Translating it yields CASTHTSHSYEQYF.

The genes are TRBV5-1 and TRBJ2-7; 8 bases align to TRBD1. Germline CDR1 reads SGHRS; CDR2 reads YFSETQ. V was pared by 4 bases and J by 6 bases, with 6 bases of the junction left unmatched. This CDR3 comprises 13 residues. CDR3 nucleotides: TGCGCCAGCAGCGCGGGGACAGGTTCCGAGCAGTACTTC. It is translated as CASSAGTGSEQYF.

V is TRBV7-2 and J is TRBJ1-5; D gene uncertain. Germline V CDR1 and CDR2: SGHTA, FQGNSA. This CDR3 spans 15 amino acids. Trimming removed 4 bases from V and 2 bases from J, with 12 bases in between. CDR3 in DNA: TGTGCCAGCAGCTCGACCATATGGGGCAATCAGCCCCAGCATTTT. Translating gives CASSSTIWGNQPQHF.

This clonotype was observed a handful of times. The CDR3 spells CASSSSQRAGTQYF. The CDR3 nucleotides are TGTGCCAGCAGCTCCTCCCAAAGGGCGGGTACGCAGTATTTT. This chain links TRBV11-3 with TRBJ2-3, with D possibly being TRBD2 (5 bases). CDR1 is SGHNT, CDR2 YENEEA, per germline. The CDR3 sequence is 14 residues long. Trimming left V 4 bases short and J 8 bases short, with 16 bases between.

The CDR3 DNA reads TGTGCCAGCTCACCGGCGCCGGAGGTCACCATATATTTT. Protein: CASSPAPEVTIYF. V is TRBV18 and J is TRBJ1-3; no definite D call. There are 13 residues in the CDR3. Trimming removed 3 bases from V and 9 bases from J, with 12 bases in between. Germline values: CDR1 KGHSH, CDR2 LQKENI.

CDR3 residues: CASRPQRGTEAFF. Here the CDR3 DNA reads TGTGCCAGCAGACCTCAGAGAGGCACTGAAGCTTTCTTT. This sequence joins TRBV12-3 or TRBV12-4 and TRBJ1-1; D unclear. The germline V and J ends were trimmed by 6 bases and 4 bases, with 12 bases remaining between them. The CDR3 runs 13 residues.

The genes are TRBV7-2 and TRBJ1-5; 7 positions agree with TRBD1. The CDR3 sequence is 15 residues long. Germline trimming cut 3 bases from V and 2 bases from J; bases unmatched to any gene: 4. The germline gives CDR1 SGHTA, CDR2 FQGNSA. CDR3 sequence: CASSFSGTGNQPQHF. The CDR3 region has the DNA TGTGCCAGCAGCTTTTCCGGGACAGGCAATCAGCCCCAGCATTTT.

This clonotype was recorded a few times. This rearrangement joins TRBV2 to TRBJ1-1, with D uncertain. The CDR3 runs to 14 residues. Trimming took 6 bases from V and 1 from J, leaving 12 bases between them. Germline-derived CDR1 and CDR2 are SNHLY and FYNNEI. CDR3 residues: CASSKSRGNTEAFF. DNA of the CDR3: TGTGCCAGCAGCAAGAGCCGAGGGAACACTGAAGCTTTCTTT. The complete variable domain, with remaining parts taken from reference TRBV2 and TRBJ1-1, reads EPEVTQTPSHQVTQMGQEVILRCVPISNHLYFYWYRQILGQKVEFLVSFYNNEISEKSEIFDDQFSVERPDGSNFTLKIRSTKLEDSAMYFCASSKSRGNTEAFFGQGTRLTVV.

This clonotype occurred a few times. The chain couples TRBV12-3 or TRBV12-4 to TRBJ2-3; D unclear. CDR3 length: 15 amino acids. Trimming shortened V by 0 bases and J by 1 base, and 8 bases separated the two germline ends. The CDR3 here is CASSLATYGTDTQYF. DNA of the CDR3: TGTGCCAGCAGTTTAGCGACATACGGCACAGATACGCAGTATTTT.

This clonotype was seen repeatedly, ten times or more. The chain employs TRBV20-1 and TRBJ2-7, with D tentatively TRBD1 or TRBD2 (5 bases each). The V end was cut by 1 base, the J end by 5 bases, with 12 bases between. Germline lookup yields CDR1 DFQATT and CDR2 SNEGSKA (reference sequence). The CDR3 has 13 amino acids. The CDR3: CSARAPSGHEQYF. CDR3 nucleotides: TGCAGTGCTAGAGCGCCTTCGGGGCACGAGCAGTACTTC.

This chain uses TRBV7-2 with TRBJ2-1, with 10 bases that match TRBD2. Per germline, CDR1 SGHTA and CDR2 FQGNSA. Losses at the gene ends were 6 bases for V and 7 bases for J; bases not matched to a gene: 9. The CDR3 loop spans 15 amino acids. CDR3 sequence reads: CASRFSGGPGNEQFF. CDR3 bases: TGTGCCAGCAGATTTAGCGGGGGGCCAGGGAATGAGCAGTTCTTC.

The chain recombines TRBV5-1 with TRBJ2-3; maybe TRBD1 (5 bases). Germline V lookup: CDR1 SGHRS, CDR2 YFSETQ. V was clipped by 0 bases and J by 2 bases, with 10 bases between them. This CDR3 region has 15 residues. For the CDR3, the DNA is TGCGCCAGCAGCTTGGGGTCAGGGAACACAGATACGCAGTATTTT. It yields the protein CASSLGSGNTDTQYF.

The J gene is TRBJ2-7, the V gene TRBV6-1, with D possibly TRBD2 on 6 matching bases. V lost 7 bases and J 4 bases, leaving 14 bases between the germline ends. CDR3 length: 13 amino acids. Per the germline V gene, CDR1 is MNHNS and CDR2 is SASEGT. For the CDR3, the DNA is TGTGCCAGCACCCCCGGGGGTGATTACGAGCAGTACTTC. It yields the protein CASTPGGDYEQYF.

This clonotype was recorded at least ten times. CDR3 nucleotide sequence: TGTGCCAGCCTTTTTGTGAGGGACACAGAGACCCAGTACTTC. Translating it yields CASLFVRDTETQYF. This chain joins TRBV6-1 and TRBJ2-5; TRBD1 is a possible D gene (6 bases). The V gene lost 8 bases and the J gene lost 4 bases, with 17 bases spanning the gap. CDR3 size: 14 residues. Germline-derived CDR1 and CDR2 are MNHNS and SASEGT.

This clonotype was observed a handful of times. The chain joins TRBV6-2 or TRBV6-3 to TRBJ1-5; TRBD1 matches 10 bases. This CDR3 region has 13 residues. Germline V gene data show CDR1 as MNHEY and CDR2 as SVGEGT. Trimming took 7 bases from V and 6 from J; bases not matched to a gene: 3. This CDR3 reads CASTRDRGQPQHF. The CDR3 bases are TGTGCCAGCACCCGGGACAGGGGTCAGCCCCAGCATTTT.

The sample holds a few counts of this clonotype. The chain carries TRBV20-1 and TRBJ2-5; D is unclear. Germline V CDR1 and CDR2: DFQATT, SNEGSKA (reference sequence). The CDR3 is 10 amino acids. V lost 3 bases and J lost 6, with 5 bases in between. The CDR3 coding sequence is TGCAGTGCTAGTTTAAAGACCCAGTACTTC. It specifies CSASLKTQYF.